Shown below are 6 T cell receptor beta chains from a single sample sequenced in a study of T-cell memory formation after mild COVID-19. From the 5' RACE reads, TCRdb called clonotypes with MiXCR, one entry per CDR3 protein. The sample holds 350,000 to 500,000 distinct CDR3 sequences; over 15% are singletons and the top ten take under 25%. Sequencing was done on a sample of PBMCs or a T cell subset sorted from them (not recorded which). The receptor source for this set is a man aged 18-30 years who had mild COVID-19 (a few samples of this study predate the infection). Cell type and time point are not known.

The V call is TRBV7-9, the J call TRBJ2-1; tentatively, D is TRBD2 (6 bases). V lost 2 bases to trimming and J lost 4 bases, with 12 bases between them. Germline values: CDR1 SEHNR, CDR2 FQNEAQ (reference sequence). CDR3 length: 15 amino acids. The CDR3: CASSLLLAGYNEQFF. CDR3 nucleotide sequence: TGTGCCAGCAGCTTACTACTAGCTGGTTACAATGAGCAGTTCTTC.

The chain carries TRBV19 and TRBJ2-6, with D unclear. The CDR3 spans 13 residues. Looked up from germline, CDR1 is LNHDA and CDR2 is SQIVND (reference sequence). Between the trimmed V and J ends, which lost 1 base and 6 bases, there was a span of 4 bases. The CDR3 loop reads CASSIASANVLTF. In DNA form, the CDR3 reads TGTGCCAGTAGTATAGCTTCGGCCAACGTCCTGACTTTC.

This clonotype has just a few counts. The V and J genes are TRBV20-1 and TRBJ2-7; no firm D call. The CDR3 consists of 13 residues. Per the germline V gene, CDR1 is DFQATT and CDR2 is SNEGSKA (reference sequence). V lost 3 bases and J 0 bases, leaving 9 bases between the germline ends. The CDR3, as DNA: TGCAGTGCTAGGAGACTTCCCTCCTACGAGCAGTACTTC. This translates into CSARRLPSYEQYF.

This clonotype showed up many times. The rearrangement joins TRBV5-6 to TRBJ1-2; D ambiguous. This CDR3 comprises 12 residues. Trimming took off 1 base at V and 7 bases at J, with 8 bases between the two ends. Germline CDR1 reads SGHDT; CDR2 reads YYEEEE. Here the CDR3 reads CASSLWESGYTF. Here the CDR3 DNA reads TGTGCCAGCAGCTTGTGGGAAAGTGGCTACACCTTC. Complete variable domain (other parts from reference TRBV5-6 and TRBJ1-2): DAGVTQSPTHLIKTRGQQVTLRCSPKSGHDTVSWYQQALGQGPQFIFQYYEEEERQRGNFPDRFSGHQFPNYSSELNVNALLLGDSALYLCASSLWESGYTFGSGTRLTVV.

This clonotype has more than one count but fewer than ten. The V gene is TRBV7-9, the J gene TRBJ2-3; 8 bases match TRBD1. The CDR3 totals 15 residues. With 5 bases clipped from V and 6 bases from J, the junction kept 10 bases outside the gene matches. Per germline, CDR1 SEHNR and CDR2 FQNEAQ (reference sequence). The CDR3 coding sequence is TGTGCCAGCAGCCCCCGGGACAGGCCATCGGATACGCAGTATTTT. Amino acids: CASSPRDRPSDTQYF.

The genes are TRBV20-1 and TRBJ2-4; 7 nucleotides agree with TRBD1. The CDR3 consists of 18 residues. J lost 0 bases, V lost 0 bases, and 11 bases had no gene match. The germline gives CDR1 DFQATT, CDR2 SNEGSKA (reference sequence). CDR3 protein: CSARDHRGKGVAKNIQYF. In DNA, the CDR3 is TGCAGTGCTAGAGATCACAGGGGTAAAGGGGTAGCCAAAAACATTCAGTACTTC.